These 21 T cell receptor beta chains originate from one sample sequenced in a study of T cells in Graves' hyperthyroidism and ophthalmopathy. RNA transcripts gave rise to amplified TCR beta CDR3 regions. A first-round RT-PCR of the TCR CDR3 used the HTBI primer set. TCRdb re-called the multiplex PCR reads with MiXCR, one entry per CDR3 protein. The sample lists about 130,000 distinct CDR3 sequences; roughly a fifth were seen once. Sequenced input: blood. These receptors originate from a woman in her 50s with Graves' hyperthyroidism that later progressed to Graves' ophthalmopathy.

This clonotype was found many times. V usage is TRBV3-1 and J usage is TRBJ2-1; D remains unclear. The V gene's germline CDR1 is LGHDT and CDR2 YNNKEL (reference sequence). This CDR3 has 12 amino acids. V was pared by 4 bases and J by 5 bases, with 6 bases between. CDR3 sequence (DNA): TGTGCCAGCAGCCTTCTTAACAATGAGCAGTTCTTC. Its protein is CASSLLNNEQFF.

In its sample, this clonotype was seen a few times. The chain carries TRBV11-1 and TRBJ2-5; 10 bases are a match to TRBD2. Per the germline V gene, CDR1 is SGHAT and CDR2 is FQDESV (reference sequence). This CDR3 is built from 15 residues. Trimming cost V 5 bases and J 9 bases; bases outside gene matches: 12. The CDR3 reads CASSVSAGGSRPQYF. DNA for the CDR3: TGTGCCAGCAGCGTCTCAGCGGGAGGGTCTAGACCCCAGTACTTC.

Only a few counts were recorded for this clonotype. The V gene is TRBV28, the J gene TRBJ1-5; the match to TRBD1 covers 7 bases. V lost 5 bases to trimming and J lost 0 bases; unmatched junction nucleotides: 4. The germline V gene encodes CDR1 MDHEN and CDR2 SYDVKM. The CDR3 runs to 15 residues. CDR3 nucleotides: TGTGCCAGCAGTCCGCGACAGGGTAGCAATCAGCCCCAGCATTTT. As protein: CASSPRQGSNQPQHF.

This clonotype was recorded at least ten times. V usage is TRBV11-2 and J usage is TRBJ1-2; D ambiguous. Germline V CDR1 and CDR2: SGHAT, FQNNGV. V was shortened by 5 bases and J by 4 bases, with 14 bases between the two germline ends. The CDR3 runs 14 residues. CDR3 sequence reads: CASSRSDTAYGYTF. The CDR3 nucleotides read TGTGCCAGCAGCCGGTCAGATACGGCCTATGGCTACACCTTC.

This chain uses TRBV4-2 with TRBJ2-3, with unresolved D. Trimming stripped 0 bases from V and 0 bases from J, with 10 bases between. CDR1 is LGHNA, CDR2 YNFKEQ, per germline. The CDR3 extends over 16 amino acids. CDR3 in amino acids: CASSQDWASSTDTQYF. As DNA, the CDR3 is TGTGCCAGCAGCCAAGATTGGGCGAGTAGCACAGATACGCAGTATTTT.

A remark on this clonotype: A much more abundant neighbour one base away suggests this may be a read error. The V gene is TRBV7-3, the J gene TRBJ2-1; 8 bases fit TRBD1. This CDR3 spans 15 amino acids. Looked up from germline, CDR1 is SGHTA and CDR2 is FQGTGA. The DNA of the CDR3 is TGTGCCAGCAGCTTAAGACAGGGGTCATGGAATGAGCAGATCTTC. Residues: CASSLRQGSWNEQIF.

This sequence joins TRBV6-1 and TRBJ2-3; 7 bases are a match to TRBD2. The V gene end was trimmed by 6 bases and the J gene end by 6 bases; junction bases not matched to a gene: 18. CDR3 size: 17 residues. Germline lookup yields CDR1 MNHNS and CDR2 SASEGT. In DNA form, the CDR3 reads TGTGCCAGCAGCCCACGGGCCCTCGGGAGGTTCAGGGATACGCAGTATTTT. This codes for CASSPRALGRFRDTQYF.

This clonotype was detected only a few times. V gene TRBV4-1 combines with J gene TRBJ2-1; 8 positions agree with TRBD2. The J segment lost 10 bases and the V segment lost 4 bases, leaving 12 bases of the junction unmatched. CDR1 is MGHRA and CDR2 is YSYEKL in the germline V gene. This CDR3 contains 15 residues. The CDR3 region has the DNA TGCGCCAGCAGCCCTATGGGGGTAGCGGGAAAAGAGCAGTTCTTC. This translates into CASSPMGVAGKEQFF.

The V and J genes are TRBV6-1 and TRBJ1-2, with D tentatively TRBD1 (6 bases). The length of the CDR3 is 16 residues. Germline V lookup: CDR1 MNHNS, CDR2 SASEGT. V lost 5 bases to trimming and J lost 5 bases, with 21 bases between them. In DNA, the CDR3 is TGTGCCAGCAGTCCTACAGGGCTCCCGTCCCTGTATGGCTACACCTTC. Translating it yields CASSPTGLPSLYGYTF.

This clonotype was seen ten or more times. The chain couples TRBV20-1 to TRBJ2-3; no reliable D call. The V gene lost 4 bases and the J gene lost 0 bases, with 11 bases spanning the gap. This CDR3 is 14 amino acids long. Germline V CDR1 and CDR2: DFQATT, SNEGSKA (reference sequence). CDR3 in amino acids: CSAIAGLSTDTQYF. The CDR3 nucleotides are TGCAGTGCTATTGCCGGGCTTAGCACAGATACGCAGTATTTT.

This clonotype was found many times. The V and J genes are TRBV6-1 and TRBJ2-1; 11 bases line up with TRBD2. This CDR3 has 14 residues. J was trimmed by 5 bases and V by 7 bases; bases with no gene match: 4. Germline V gene sequence: CDR1 MNHNS, CDR2 SASEGT. CDR3 sequence (DNA): TGTGCCAGCACCCAGGGACTAGCGGACAATGAGCAGTTCTTC. As protein: CASTQGLADNEQFF.

The chain recombines TRBV12-3 or TRBV12-4 with TRBJ1-2, with a tentative D call TRBD1 (5 bases). The CDR3 covers 13 residues. Trimming left V 6 bases short and J 7 bases short, with 15 bases between. CDR3 amino acids: CASSLAGVGGYTF. Written as DNA, the CDR3 is TGTGCCAGCAGCCTTGCGGGGGTAGGTGGCTACACCTTC.

This clonotype was detected many times. The rearrangement joins TRBV12-3 or TRBV12-4 to TRBJ2-5; 10 bases map to TRBD1. CDR3 length: 14 amino acids. J lost 5 bases, V lost 5 bases, and 5 bases had no gene match. The CDR3 DNA follows: TGTGCCAGCAGTGACAGGGGGCAGTGGGAGACCCAGTACTTC. Its translation: CASSDRGQWETQYF.

This clonotype was seen only a few times. This chain connects TRBV27 to TRBJ2-1, with 8 bases matching TRBD2. The germline V gene has CDR1 MNHEY and CDR2 SMNVEV (reference sequence). The CDR3 is made up of 13 amino acids. Germline trimming cut 7 bases from V and 9 bases from J; bases unmatched to any gene: 8. CDR3 sequence (DNA): TGTGCCAGCAACGGGAGGGCCGGTATTGAGCAGTTCTTC. Protein sequence: CASNGRAGIEQFF.

This clonotype occurred many times. The J gene is TRBJ2-7, the V gene TRBV6-1; no firm D call. V lost 6 bases to trimming and J lost 7 bases, with 16 bases between them. In germline, CDR1 is MNHNS, CDR2 SASEGT. CDR3 length equals 13 residues. CDR3 loop: CASSTPAPGEQYF. The CDR3 DNA reads TGTGCCAGCAGCACACCCGCCCCGGGTGAGCAGTACTTC.

At least ten counts were recorded for this clonotype. This chain links TRBV5-1 with TRBJ2-2; D might be TRBD1 (6 bases). The CDR3 is 15 residues long. V was shortened by 5 bases and J by 0 bases, with 11 bases between the two germline ends. Germline lookup yields CDR1 SGHRS and CDR2 YFSETQ. CDR3 in amino acids: CASRERTANTGELFF. In nucleotides, the CDR3 is TGCGCCAGCAGGGAGAGGACAGCGAACACCGGGGAGCTGTTTTTT. The entire variable domain, with the rest obtained from reference TRBV5-1 and TRBJ2-2, is as follows: KAGVTQTPRYLIKTRGQQVTLSCSPISGHRSVSWYQQTPGQGLQFLFEYFSETQRNKGNFPGRFSGRQFSNSRSEMNVSTLELGDSALYLCASRERTANTGELFFGEGSRLTVL.

The chain couples TRBV7-2 to TRBJ1-1; D is undetermined. The CDR3 has 15 amino acids. Germline values: CDR1 SGHTA, CDR2 FQGNSA. Trimming pared 1 base from V and 5 bases from J, leaving 14 bases between. CDR3 loop: CASSLVVLGETEAFF. In DNA form, the CDR3 reads TGTGCCAGCAGCTTAGTGGTCCTCGGGGAGACTGAAGCTTTCTTT.

This clonotype was found a few times. The V and J genes are TRBV18 and TRBJ2-6; the match to TRBD2 covers 14 bases. Trimming cost V 3 bases and J 0 bases; bases outside gene matches: 4. The length of the CDR3 is 19 residues. Germline V gives CDR1 KGHSH, CDR2 LQKENI. The CDR3 protein is CASSPGLAGVPSGANVLTF. CDR3 bases: TGTGCCAGCTCACCGGGACTAGCGGGAGTTCCCTCTGGGGCCAACGTCCTGACTTTC.

The chain uses TRBV6-5 and TRBJ1-5, with TRBD1 as a possible D gene (6 bases). Germline lookup yields CDR1 MNHEY and CDR2 SVGAGI. The CDR3 sequence is 15 residues long. V was shortened by 4 bases and J by 4 bases, with 14 bases between the two germline ends. The CDR3 nucleotides read TGTGCCAGCAGTTCCTCGAGGGGGGGAAATCAGCCCCAGCATTTT. Its translation is CASSSSRGGNQPQHF.

The chain has TRBV19 and TRBJ2-6, with 7 bases lining up with TRBD1. There are 15 residues in the CDR3. Germline CDR1 is LNHDA and CDR2 is SQIVND (reference sequence). Trimming cost V 7 bases and J 2 bases; bases outside gene matches: 5. The CDR3 spells CASNDQGAGANVLTF. The CDR3 nucleotides read TGTGCCAGTAATGACCAGGGGGCTGGGGCCAACGTCCTGACTTTC.

In its sample, this clonotype was seen many times. This chain connects TRBV9 to TRBJ2-7; TRBD1 matches at 8 bases. Germline values: CDR1 SGDLS, CDR2 YYNGEE. The CDR3 totals 13 residues. V shed 3 bases, J shed 6 bases, and the junction held 5 bases outside the gene matches. The CDR3 sequence is CASSARQGSEQYF. The CDR3 DNA sequence: TGTGCCAGCAGCGCACGACAGGGGAGCGAGCAGTACTTC.